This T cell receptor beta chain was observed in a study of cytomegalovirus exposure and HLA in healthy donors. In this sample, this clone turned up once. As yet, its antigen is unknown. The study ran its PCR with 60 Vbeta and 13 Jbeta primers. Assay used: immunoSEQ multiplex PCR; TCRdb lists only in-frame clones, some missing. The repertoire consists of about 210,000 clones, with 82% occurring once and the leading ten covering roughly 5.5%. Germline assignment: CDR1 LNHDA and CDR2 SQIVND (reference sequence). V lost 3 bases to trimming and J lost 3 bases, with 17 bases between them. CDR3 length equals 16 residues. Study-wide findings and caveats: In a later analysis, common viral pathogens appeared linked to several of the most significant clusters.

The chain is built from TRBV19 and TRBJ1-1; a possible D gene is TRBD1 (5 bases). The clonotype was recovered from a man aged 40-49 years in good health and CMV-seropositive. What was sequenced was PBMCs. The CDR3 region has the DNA TGTGCCAGTAGTATCGCCTACAGGAATAGGGACACTGAAGCTTTCTTT. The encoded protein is CASSIAYRNRDTEAFF.